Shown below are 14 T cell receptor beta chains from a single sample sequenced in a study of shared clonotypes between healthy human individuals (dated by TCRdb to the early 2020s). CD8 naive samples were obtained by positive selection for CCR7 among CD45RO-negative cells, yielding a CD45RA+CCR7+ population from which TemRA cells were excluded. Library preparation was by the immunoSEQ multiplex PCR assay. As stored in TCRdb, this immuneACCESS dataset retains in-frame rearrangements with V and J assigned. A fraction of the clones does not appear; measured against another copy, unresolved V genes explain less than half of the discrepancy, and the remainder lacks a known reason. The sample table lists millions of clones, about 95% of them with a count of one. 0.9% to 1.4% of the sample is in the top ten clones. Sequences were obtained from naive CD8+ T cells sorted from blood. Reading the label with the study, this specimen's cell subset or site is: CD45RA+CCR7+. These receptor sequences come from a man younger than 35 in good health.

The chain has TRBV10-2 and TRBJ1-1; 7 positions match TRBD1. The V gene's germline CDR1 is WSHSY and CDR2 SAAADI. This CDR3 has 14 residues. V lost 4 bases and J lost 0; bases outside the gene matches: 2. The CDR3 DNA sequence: TGCGCCAGCAGTGGGGACAGAGTGAACACTGAAGCTTTCTTT. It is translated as CASSGDRVNTEAFF.

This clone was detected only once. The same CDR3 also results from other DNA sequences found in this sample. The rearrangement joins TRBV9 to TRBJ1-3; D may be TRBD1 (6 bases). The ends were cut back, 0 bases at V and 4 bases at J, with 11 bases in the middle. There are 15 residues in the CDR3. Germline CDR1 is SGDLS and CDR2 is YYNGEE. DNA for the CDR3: TGTGCCAGCAGCGTAGGGGGGGCATCGGGAAACACCATATATTTT. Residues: CASSVGGASGNTIYF.

The CDR3 DNA reads as TGTGCCAGCAGTTGGGGACTAGCGGGACCCGGGGAGCTGTTTTTT. Amino acids: CASSWGLAGPGELFF. The V gene is TRBV6-5, the J gene TRBJ2-2; 13 positions match TRBD2. V lost 4 bases to trimming and J lost 6 bases; unmatched junction nucleotides: 2. CDR1 MNHEY and CDR2 SVGAGI come from the germline V gene. This CDR3 contains 15 residues.

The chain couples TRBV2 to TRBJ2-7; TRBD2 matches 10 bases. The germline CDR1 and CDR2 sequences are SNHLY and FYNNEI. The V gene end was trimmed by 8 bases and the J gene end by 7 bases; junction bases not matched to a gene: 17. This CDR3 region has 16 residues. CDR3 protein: CASGGGLAGVQWEQYF. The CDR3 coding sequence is TGTGCCAGCGGCGGTGGCCTAGCGGGAGTCCAATGGGAGCAGTACTTC.

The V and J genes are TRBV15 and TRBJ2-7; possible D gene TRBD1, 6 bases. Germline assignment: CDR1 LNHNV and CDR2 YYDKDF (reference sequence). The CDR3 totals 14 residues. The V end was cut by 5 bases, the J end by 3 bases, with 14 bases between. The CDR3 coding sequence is TGTGCCACCAGCTCTCCGGACAGCCTCTACGAGCAGTACTTC. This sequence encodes CATSSPDSLYEQYF.

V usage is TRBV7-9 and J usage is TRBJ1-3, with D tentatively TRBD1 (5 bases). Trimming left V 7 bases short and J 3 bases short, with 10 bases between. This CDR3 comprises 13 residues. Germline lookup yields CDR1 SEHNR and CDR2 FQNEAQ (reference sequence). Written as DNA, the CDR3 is TGTGCCAGCATTGAGGGGTTTGGAAACACCATATATTTT. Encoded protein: CASIEGFGNTIYF. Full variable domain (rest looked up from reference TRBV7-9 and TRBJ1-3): DTGVSQNPRHKITKRGQNVTFRCDPISEHNRLYWYRQTLGQGPEFLTYFQNEAQLEKSRLLSDRFSAERPKGSFSTLEIQRTEQGDSAMYLCASIEGFGNTIYFGEGSWLTVV.

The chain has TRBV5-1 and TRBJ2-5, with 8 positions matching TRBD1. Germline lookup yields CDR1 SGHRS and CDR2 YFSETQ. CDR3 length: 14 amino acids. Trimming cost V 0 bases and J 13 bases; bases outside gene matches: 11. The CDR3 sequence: CASSLEPGGHERYF. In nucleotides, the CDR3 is TGCGCCAGCAGCTTGGAACCAGGGGGCCACGAGCGGTACTTC.

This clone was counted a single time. CDR3 loop: CASRETERGCTGELFF. DNA of the CDR3: TGTGCCAGCAGGGAGACAGAGCGGGGGTGCACCGGGGAGCTGTTTTTT. V is TRBV9 and J is TRBJ2-2, with 8 positions matching TRBD2. V lost 5 bases, J lost 4 bases, and 10 bases stayed unmatched. The germline gives CDR1 SGDLS, CDR2 YYNGEE. The CDR3 is 16 residues long.

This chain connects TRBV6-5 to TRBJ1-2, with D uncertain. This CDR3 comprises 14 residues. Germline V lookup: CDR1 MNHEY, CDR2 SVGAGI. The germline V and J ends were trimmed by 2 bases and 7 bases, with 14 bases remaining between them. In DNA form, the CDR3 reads TGTGCCAGCAGTTACGGTCCCGGGTTCGTTGGCTACACCTTC. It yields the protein CASSYGPGFVGYTF.

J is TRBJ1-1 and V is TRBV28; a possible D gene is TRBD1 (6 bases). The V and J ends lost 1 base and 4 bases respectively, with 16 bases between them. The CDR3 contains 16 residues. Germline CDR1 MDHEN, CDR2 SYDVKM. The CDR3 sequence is CASSLLAGAGGTEAFF. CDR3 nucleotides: TGTGCCAGCAGTTTATTGGCAGGGGCGGGGGGCACTGAAGCTTTCTTT.

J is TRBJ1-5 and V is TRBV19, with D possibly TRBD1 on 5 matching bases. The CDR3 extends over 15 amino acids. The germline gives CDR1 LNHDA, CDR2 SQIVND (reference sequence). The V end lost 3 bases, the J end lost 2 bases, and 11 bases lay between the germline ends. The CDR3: CASSIPWDRNQPQHF. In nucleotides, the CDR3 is TGTGCCAGTAGTATTCCGTGGGACCGCAATCAGCCCCAGCATTTT.

The CDR3 sequence is CASNPRKGVEDTQYF. DNA for the CDR3: TGTGCCAGCAATCCCAGAAAGGGGGTTGAAGATACGCAGTATTTT. This rearrangement joins TRBV7-6 to TRBJ2-3, with a tentative D call TRBD1 (6 bases). This CDR3 region has 15 residues. V was clipped by 7 bases and J by 5 bases, with 19 bases between them. The germline CDR1 and CDR2 sequences are SGHVS and FNYEAQ.

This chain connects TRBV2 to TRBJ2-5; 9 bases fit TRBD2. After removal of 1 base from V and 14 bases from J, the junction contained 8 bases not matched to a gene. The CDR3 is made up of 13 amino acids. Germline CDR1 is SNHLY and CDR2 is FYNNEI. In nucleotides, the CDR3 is TGTGCCAGCAGTGAAGGCGGGAGGGGGTTCCTATACTTC. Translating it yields CASSEGGRGFLYF.

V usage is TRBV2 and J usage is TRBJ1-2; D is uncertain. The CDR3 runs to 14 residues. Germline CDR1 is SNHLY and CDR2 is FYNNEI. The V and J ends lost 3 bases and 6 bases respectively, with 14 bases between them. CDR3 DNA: TGTGCCAGCAGTGATACAGCCACCTTCCATGGCTACACCTTC. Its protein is CASSDTATFHGYTF.